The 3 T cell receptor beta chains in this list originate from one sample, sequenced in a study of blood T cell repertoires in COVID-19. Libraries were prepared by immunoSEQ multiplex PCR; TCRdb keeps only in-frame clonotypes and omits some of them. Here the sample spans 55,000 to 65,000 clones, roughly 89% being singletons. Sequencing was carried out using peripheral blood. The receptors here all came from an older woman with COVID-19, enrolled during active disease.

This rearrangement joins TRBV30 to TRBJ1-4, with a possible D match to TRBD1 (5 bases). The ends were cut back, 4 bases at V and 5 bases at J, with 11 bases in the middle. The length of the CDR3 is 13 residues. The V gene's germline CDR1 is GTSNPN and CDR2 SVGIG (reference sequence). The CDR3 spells CAWKTGTNEKLFF. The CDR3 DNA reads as TGTGCCTGGAAAACAGGCACCAATGAAAAACTGTTTTTT.

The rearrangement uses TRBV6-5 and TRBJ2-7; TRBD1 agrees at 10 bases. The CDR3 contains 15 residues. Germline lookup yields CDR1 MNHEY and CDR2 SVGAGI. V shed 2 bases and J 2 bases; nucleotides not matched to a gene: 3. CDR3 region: CASSYGTGVAYEQYF. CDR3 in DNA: TGTGCCAGCAGTTACGGGACAGGGGTTGCCTACGAGCAGTACTTC.

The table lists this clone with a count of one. The CDR3 nucleotides are TGTGCCAGCAGTTCACAAGCCTACAATGAGCAGTTCTTC. It specifies CASSSQAYNEQFF. This rearrangement joins TRBV6-5 to TRBJ2-1; no definite D call. The CDR3 runs 13 residues. V was cut by 4 bases and J by 2 bases, with 6 bases left in between. Germline CDR1 MNHEY, CDR2 SVGAGI.